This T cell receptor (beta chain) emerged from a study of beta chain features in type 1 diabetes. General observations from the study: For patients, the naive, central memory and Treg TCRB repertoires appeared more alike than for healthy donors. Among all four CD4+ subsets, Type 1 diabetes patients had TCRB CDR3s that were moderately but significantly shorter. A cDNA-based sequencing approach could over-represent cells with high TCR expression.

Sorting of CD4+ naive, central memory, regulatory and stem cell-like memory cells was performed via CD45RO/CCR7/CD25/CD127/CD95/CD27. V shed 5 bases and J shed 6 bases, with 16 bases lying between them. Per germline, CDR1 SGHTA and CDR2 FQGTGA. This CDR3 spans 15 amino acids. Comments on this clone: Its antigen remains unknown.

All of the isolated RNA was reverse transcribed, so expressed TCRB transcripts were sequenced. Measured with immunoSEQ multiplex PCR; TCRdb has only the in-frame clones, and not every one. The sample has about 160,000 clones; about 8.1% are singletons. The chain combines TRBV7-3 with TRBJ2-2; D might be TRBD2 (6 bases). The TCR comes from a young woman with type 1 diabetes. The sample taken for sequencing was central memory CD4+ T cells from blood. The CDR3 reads CASSPVAGRAGELFF. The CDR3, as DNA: TGTGCCAGCAGCCCGGTGGCGGGGCGGGCCGGGGAGCTGTTTTTT.